This T cell receptor beta chain emerged from a study of OX40 agonist ivuxolimab in advanced cancers. Study background: Patients were 65% to 85% male with ages about 20 to 79, mean approximately 58. Points from the study as a whole: Average numbers of expanded clones were greater in CD8+ T cells than in CD4+.

Trimming shortened V by 5 bases and J by 2 bases, and 3 bases separated the two germline ends. From germline, CDR1 is SGDLS and CDR2 YYNGEE. CDR3 length: 11 amino acids. For this clone: The antigen remains undetermined. The sample contains more than one DNA sequence encoding this CDR3.

Here immunoSEQ multiplex PCR was the method, and the copy in TCRdb shows in-frame clones only, minus some. This table holds 95,000 or so clones, roughly 94% found once. The chain links TRBV9 to TRBJ2-3; D is uncertain. The sequenced sample was CD4+ or CD8+ T cells sorted from blood, obtained in a trial of the OX40 agonist ivuxolimab. This clonotype originated in an adult with an advanced solid tumor such as melanoma, head and neck, liver or kidney cancer. This CDR3 reads CASSSTDTQYF. For the CDR3, the DNA is TGTGCCAGCAGTTCCACAGATACGCAGTATTTT.